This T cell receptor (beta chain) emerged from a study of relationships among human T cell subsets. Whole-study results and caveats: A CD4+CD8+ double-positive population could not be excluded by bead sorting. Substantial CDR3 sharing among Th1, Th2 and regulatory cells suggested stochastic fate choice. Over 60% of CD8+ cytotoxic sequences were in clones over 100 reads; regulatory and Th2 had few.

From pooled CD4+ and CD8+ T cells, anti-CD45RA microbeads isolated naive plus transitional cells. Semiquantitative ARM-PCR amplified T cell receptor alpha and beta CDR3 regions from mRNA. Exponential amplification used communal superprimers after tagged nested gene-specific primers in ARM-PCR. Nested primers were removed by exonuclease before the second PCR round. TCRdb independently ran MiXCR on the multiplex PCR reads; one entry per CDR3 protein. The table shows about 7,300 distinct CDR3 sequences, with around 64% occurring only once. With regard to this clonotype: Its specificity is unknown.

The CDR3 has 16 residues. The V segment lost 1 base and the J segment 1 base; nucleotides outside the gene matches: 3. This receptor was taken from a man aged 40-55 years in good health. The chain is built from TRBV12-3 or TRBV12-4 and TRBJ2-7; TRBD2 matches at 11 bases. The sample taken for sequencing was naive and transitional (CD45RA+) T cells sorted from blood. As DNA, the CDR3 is TGTGCCAGCAGTTTAGGGGCTAGCGGGAGGTCCTACGAGCAGTACTTC. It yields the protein CASSLGASGRSYEQYF.